This TCR beta chain emerged from a study of graft-versus-host responses after intestinal transplantation (dated by TCRdb to the early 2020s). Notes on the research overall: The transplants that recipients received were multivisceral, liver-intestinal, or isolated intestinal. Every recipient was given anti-thymocyte globulin induction, followed by roughly 3 years of maintenance tacrolimus and steroids. Graft-versus-host and host-versus-graft alloreactive T cell clones were tracked in the graft, circulation and bone marrow after intestinal transplantation using bulk TCR-beta CDR3 sequencing. Alloreactive clones were identified by sequencing pre-transplant mixed lymphocyte reaction products and comparing these products with unstimulated pre-transplant donor and recipient T cells. A cohort of some 24 intestinal transplant recipients, including one retransplant, was enrolled, and a few patients lacking pretransplant specimens were excluded. Donor T cell macrochimerism was defined as a peak of at least 4% donor T cells among recipient peripheral blood mononuclear cells. Rather than going through the commercial service, samples from three later patients were sequenced in-house on an Illumina MiSeq and processed with MiXCR. What the research found in general, with its limitations: GvH clones turned up in recipient bone marrow, with some appearing earlier in ileal mucosa or blood, a pattern consistent with an intestinal mucosal origin. Conclusions were limited by the relatively low number and heterogeneity of intestinal transplant patients. Peak levels of circulating GvH clones were associated with declines in HvG clones early after transplant. Patients with donor T cell macrochimerism had high GvH to HvG T cell clonal ratios in their allografts.

The germline ends are 8 bases apart after V is trimmed by 1 base and J by 8 bases. The CDR3, from cysteine to phenylalanine, totals 12 residues. CDR3 DNA is the only sequence kept; it has 36 bases, read in frame from the first base. CDR1 and CDR2 (MGHRA, YSYEKL) derive from the germline V gene. Library preparation used the immunoSEQ multiplex PCR assay. For most patients, genomic DNA was isolated with the Qiagen DNeasy Blood and Tissue Kit and sent frozen to Adaptive Biotechnologies for TCR sequencing. High-throughput TCR-beta CDR3 sequencing of genomic DNA from most patients was performed by Adaptive Biotechnologies. As for how the authors treated the data: TCR sequencing data were retrieved from Adaptive's ImmunoSEQ software for some 17 patients, whereas three other patients were processed with MiXCR and VDJtools. To correct CD4 versus CD8 sorting errors, sequences present in both subsets at a frequency ratio below 5:1 were removed. CDR3 nucleotide sequences shared by donor and recipient were removed because the origin of these sequences could not be assigned. To be classed as alloreactive, a clone needed at least 2-fold expansion over unstimulated cells and a minimum CFSE-low frequency of 0.002% (template counts) or 0.001% (read counts). Clones were considered mappable if detected in sequenced pre-transplant spleen, lymph node, or MLR CFSE-low populations of the donor or recipient. Cumulative frequency of alloreactive clones was calculated as a percentage of all sequences weighted by copy number. Drawn from immuneACCESS, this table holds only the in-frame rearrangements with V and J called that TCRdb kept. Clones are partly lost; checked studies trace under half to an unresolved V gene and leave the rest unexplained. V and J calls and clone size come straight from that table; D and trimming were deduced from the DNA. This sample holds over 85,000 clones; roughly 93% were observed only once. Around 0.18% of the sample goes to the ten largest clones.

As for this clone: Its antigen remains undetermined. The sample holds no much larger clone one base away, and base qualities are not on file.

Sample time point, as interpreted from the label and publication: cells obtained before transplantation from donor or recipient. CD3+CD4+ and CD3+CD8+ populations were FACS-sorted from unstimulated pre-transplant donor and recipient cells taken from spleen or lymph nodes. The sequence links TRBV4-1 to TRBJ1-2, with a weak D call of TRBD1 (5 bases match). The sequenced sample was unstimulated CD4+ T cells sorted from spleen or lymph node cells, obtained before transplant. The receptor's source is a human donor who was the organ donor for an intestinal transplant. For the CDR3, the sequence is CASSQGGDGYTF. The DNA sequence is TGCGCCAGCAGCCAAGGTGGGGACGGCTACACCTTC.